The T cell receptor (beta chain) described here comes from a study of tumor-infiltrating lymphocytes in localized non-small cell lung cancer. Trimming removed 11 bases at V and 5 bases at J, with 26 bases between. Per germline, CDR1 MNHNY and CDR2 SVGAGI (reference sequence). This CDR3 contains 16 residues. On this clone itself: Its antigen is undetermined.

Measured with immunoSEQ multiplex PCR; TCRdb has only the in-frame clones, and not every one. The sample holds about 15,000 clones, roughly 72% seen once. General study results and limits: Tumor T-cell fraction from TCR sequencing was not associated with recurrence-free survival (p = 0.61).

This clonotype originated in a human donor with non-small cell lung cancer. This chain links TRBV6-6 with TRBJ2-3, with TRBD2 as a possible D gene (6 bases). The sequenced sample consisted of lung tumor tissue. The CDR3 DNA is TGTGCCCTAAAGGCCTCGAAGGGAGGAGCGAGAGATACGCAGTATTTT. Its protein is CALKASKGGARDTQYF.